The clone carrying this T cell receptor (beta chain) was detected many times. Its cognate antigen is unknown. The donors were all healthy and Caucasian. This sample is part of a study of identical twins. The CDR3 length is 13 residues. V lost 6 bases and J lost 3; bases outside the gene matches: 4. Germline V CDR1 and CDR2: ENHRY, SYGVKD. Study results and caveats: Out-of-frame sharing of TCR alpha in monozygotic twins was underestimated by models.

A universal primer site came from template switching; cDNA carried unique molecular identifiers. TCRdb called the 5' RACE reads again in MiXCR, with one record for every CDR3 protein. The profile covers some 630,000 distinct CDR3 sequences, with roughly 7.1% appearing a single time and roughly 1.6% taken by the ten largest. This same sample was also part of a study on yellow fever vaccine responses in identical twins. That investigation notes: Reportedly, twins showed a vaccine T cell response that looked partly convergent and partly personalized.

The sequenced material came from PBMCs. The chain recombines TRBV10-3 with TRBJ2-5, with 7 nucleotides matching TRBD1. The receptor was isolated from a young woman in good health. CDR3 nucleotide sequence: TGTGCCATCAGGACAGGGCCTGAAGAGACCCAGTACTTC. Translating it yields CAIRTGPEETQYF.